One and the same sample provided the 13 T cell receptor beta chains below, sequenced in a study of Ad26.COV2.S vaccination and SARS-CoV-2 variants. Profiling relied on immunoSEQ multiplex PCR, and the TCRdb table lists in-frame clones only, not all of them. The sample has 380,000 or so clones, 75% to 90% seen once. The treatment was: 15 to 20 received Ad26.COV2.S at low or high dose, single or two shots; 5 received placebo; per-sample allocation not given. Sampling was performed 63 days after the first vaccine or placebo injection. Sample: peripheral blood, taken in a trial of Ad26.COV2.S vaccine versus placebo. The receptors here all came from a person between 18 and 65 years old who received the Ad26.COV2.S COVID-19 vaccine or a placebo.

The chain couples TRBV30 to TRBJ1-3; TRBD1 aligns across 8 bases. Germline V CDR1 and CDR2: GTSNPN, SVGIG (reference sequence). The CDR3 runs 14 residues. Trimming cost V 4 bases and J 3 bases; bases outside gene matches: 5. The CDR3 reads CAWNQGAFGNTIYF. CDR3 sequence (DNA): TGTGCCTGGAATCAGGGGGCCTTTGGAAACACCATATATTTT. Variable domain in full (rest from reference TRBV30 and TRBJ1-3): SQTIHQWPATLVQPVGSPLSLECTVEGTSNPNLYWYRQAAGRGLQLLFYSVGIGQISSEVPQNLSASRPQDRQFILSSKKLLLSDSGFYLCAWNQGAFGNTIYFGEGSWLTVV.

V usage is TRBV27 and J usage is TRBJ1-1; D unclear. CDR3 length: 13 residues. Trimming stripped 8 bases from V and 5 bases from J, with 15 bases between. Germline V gene lookup returns CDR1 MNHEY and CDR2 SMNVEV (reference sequence). The CDR3 DNA is TGTGCCAGCGGTTCGGGTACAAGAACTGAAGCTTTCTTT. Its translation is CASGSGTRTEAFF.

The chain recombines TRBV10-3 with TRBJ2-1; D could derive from TRBD1 or TRBD2 (6 bases each). The CDR3 is 13 amino acids. Trimming took off 7 bases at V and 10 bases at J, with 17 bases between the two ends. Germline CDR1 reads ENHRY; CDR2 reads SYGVKD. The CDR3 protein is CAINPRRGEEQFF. The CDR3 nucleotides are TGTGCCATCAACCCCAGGAGGGGGGAAGAGCAGTTCTTC.

As for this clone: Within the sample, other DNA sequences also encode this same CDR3. The chain is built from TRBV18 and TRBJ2-7; no reliable D call. Germline lookup yields CDR1 KGHSH and CDR2 LQKENI. The CDR3 contains 12 residues. Trimming stripped 3 bases from V and 1 base from J, with 4 bases between. The CDR3 loop is CASSPDSYEQYF. Here the CDR3 DNA reads TGTGCCAGCTCACCGGATTCCTACGAGCAGTACTTC. The full variable domain, rest sourced from reference TRBV18 and TRBJ2-7, is NAGVMQNPRHLVRRRGQEARLRCSPMKGHSHVYWYRQLPEEGLKFMVYLQKENIIDESGMPKERFSAEFPKEGPSILRIQQVVRGDSAAYFCASSPDSYEQYFGPGTRLTVT.

This clone was picked up many times. The chain recombines TRBV11-2 with TRBJ1-6; TRBD1 agrees at 7 bases. Trimming took 3 bases from V and 9 from J; bases not matched to a gene: 5. This CDR3 is built from 14 residues. The germline gives CDR1 SGHAT, CDR2 FQNNGV. As DNA, the CDR3 is TGTGCCAGCAGCTTCAAAGGGGGCGGTTCACCCCTCCACTTT. Residues: CASSFKGGGSPLHF.

The table lists this clone with a few counts. The rearrangement joins TRBV10-3 to TRBJ2-7; weak D call: TRBD1 (6 bases). CDR1 is ENHRY, CDR2 SYGVKD, per germline. V shed 6 bases and J shed 0 bases, with 15 bases lying between them. This CDR3 is built from 15 residues. The CDR3, as DNA: TGTGCCATCAGGGGCCTTCAGGGGTTCTCCTACGAGCAGTACTTC. Amino acid sequence: CAIRGLQGFSYEQYF.

The chain has TRBV14 and TRBJ2-1, with D perhaps TRBD2 (6 bases). Germline lookup yields CDR1 SGHDN and CDR2 FVKESK. V shed 4 bases and J shed 0 bases, with 10 bases lying between them. This CDR3 has 15 residues. The CDR3 region is CASSRDWGSYNEQFF. The CDR3 DNA follows: TGTGCCAGCAGCCGGGACTGGGGCTCCTACAATGAGCAGTTCTTC.

This chain links TRBV28 with TRBJ1-4; D unresolved. Trimming cost V 6 bases and J 8 bases, with 16 bases left between them. The CDR3 has 14 residues. Germline lookup yields CDR1 MDHEN and CDR2 SYDVKM. DNA of the CDR3: TGTGCCAGCAGCCCGGACCGGGAGAAAGAAAAACTGTTTTTT. This gives the protein CASSPDREKEKLFF.

This clone was seen once. The V call is TRBV14, the J call TRBJ2-7; D ambiguous. The germline CDR1 and CDR2 sequences are SGHDN and FVKESK. The ends were cut back, 0 bases at V and 0 bases at J, with 12 bases in the middle. The CDR3 contains 16 residues. In nucleotides, the CDR3 is TGTGCCAGCAGCCAAGAGGGCAGCGTGGACTCCTACGAGCAGTACTTC. Translating gives CASSQEGSVDSYEQYF.

The sample holds a few counts of this clone. The chain uses TRBV19 and TRBJ1-3, with no clear D. This CDR3 contains 14 residues. V was cut by 4 bases and J by 0 bases, with 7 bases left in between. The germline gives CDR1 LNHDA, CDR2 SQIVND (reference sequence). The CDR3 sequence: CASSRQASGNTIYF. CDR3 nucleotides: TGTGCCAGTAGTAGGCAGGCCTCTGGAAACACCATATATTTT.

This rearrangement joins TRBV7-2 to TRBJ1-1; no reliable D call. The germline V and J ends were trimmed by 1 base and 0 bases, with 6 bases remaining between them. This CDR3 contains 14 residues. The germline CDR1 and CDR2 sequences are SGHTA and FQGNSA. The CDR3 DNA sequence: TGTGCCAGCAGCTTAGAGAGGGTGAACACTGAAGCTTTCTTT. It encodes CASSLERVNTEAFF.

The rearrangement joins TRBV5-1 to TRBJ2-3; 10 bases are a match to TRBD2. This CDR3 is built from 18 residues. Germline V CDR1 and CDR2: SGHRS, YFSETQ. J gave up 5 bases and V 0 bases, and 12 bases lay outside the gene matches. CDR3 amino acids: CASSLGAGRTSGRDTQYF. Written as DNA, the CDR3 is TGCGCCAGCAGCTTGGGCGCGGGTAGGACTAGCGGAAGAGATACGCAGTATTTT.

This chain links TRBV7-2 with TRBJ2-3; D is unresolved. The CDR3 is 14 residues long. Germline loops: CDR1 SGHTA, CDR2 FQGNSA. Between the trimmed V and J ends, which lost 5 bases and 4 bases, there was a span of 13 bases. The CDR3 DNA follows: TGTGCCAGCAGCCCCCCGGACCGGCCAGATACGCAGTATTTT. This sequence encodes CASSPPDRPDTQYF.